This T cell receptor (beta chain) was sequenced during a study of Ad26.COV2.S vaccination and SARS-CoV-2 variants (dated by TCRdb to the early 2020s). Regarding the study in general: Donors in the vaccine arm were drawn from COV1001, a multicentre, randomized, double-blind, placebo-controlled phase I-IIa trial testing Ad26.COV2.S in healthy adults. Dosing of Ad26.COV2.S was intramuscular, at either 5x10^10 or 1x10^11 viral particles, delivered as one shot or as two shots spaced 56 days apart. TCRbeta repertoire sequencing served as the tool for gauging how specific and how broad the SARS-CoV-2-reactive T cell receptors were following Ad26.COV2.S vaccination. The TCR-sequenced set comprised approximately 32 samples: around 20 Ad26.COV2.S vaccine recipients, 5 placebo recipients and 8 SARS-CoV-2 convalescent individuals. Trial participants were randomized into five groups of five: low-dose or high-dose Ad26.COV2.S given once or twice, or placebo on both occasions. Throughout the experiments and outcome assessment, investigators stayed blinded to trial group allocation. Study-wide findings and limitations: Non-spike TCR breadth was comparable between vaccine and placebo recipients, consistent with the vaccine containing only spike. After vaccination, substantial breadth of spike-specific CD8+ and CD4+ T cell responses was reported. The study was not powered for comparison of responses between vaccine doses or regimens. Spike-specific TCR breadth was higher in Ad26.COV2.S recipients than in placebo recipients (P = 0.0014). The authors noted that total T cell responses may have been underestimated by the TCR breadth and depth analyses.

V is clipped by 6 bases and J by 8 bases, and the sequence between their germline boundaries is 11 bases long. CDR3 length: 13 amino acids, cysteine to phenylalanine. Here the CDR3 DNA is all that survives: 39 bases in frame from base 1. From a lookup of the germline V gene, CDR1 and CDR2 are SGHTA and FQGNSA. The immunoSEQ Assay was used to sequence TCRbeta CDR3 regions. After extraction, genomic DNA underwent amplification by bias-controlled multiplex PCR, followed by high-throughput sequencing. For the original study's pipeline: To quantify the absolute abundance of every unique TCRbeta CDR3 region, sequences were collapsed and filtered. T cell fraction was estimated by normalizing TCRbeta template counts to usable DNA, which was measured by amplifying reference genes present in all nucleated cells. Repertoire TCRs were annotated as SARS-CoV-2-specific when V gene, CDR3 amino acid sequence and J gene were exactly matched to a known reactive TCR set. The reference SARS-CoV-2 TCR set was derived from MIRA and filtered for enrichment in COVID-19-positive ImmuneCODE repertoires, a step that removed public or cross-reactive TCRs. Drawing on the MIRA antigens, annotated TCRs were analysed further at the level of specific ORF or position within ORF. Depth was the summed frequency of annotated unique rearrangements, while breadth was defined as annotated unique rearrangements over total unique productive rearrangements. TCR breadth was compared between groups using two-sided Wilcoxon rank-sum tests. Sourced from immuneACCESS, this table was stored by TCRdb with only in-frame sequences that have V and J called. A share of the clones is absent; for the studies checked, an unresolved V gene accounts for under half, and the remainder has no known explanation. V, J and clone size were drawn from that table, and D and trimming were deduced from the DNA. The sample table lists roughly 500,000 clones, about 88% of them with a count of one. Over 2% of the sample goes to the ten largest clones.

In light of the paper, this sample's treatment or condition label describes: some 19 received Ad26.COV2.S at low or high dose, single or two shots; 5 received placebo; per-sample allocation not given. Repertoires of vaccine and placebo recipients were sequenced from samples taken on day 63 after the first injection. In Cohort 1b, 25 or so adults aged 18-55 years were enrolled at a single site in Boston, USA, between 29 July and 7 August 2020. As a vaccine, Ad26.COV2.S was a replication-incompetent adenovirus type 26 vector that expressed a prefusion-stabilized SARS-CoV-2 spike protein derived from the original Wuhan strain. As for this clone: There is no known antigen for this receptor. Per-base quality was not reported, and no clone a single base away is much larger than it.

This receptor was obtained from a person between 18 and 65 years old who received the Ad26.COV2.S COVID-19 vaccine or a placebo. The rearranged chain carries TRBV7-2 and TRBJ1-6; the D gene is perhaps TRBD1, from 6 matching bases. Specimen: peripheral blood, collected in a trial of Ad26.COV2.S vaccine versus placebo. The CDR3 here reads CASSDRRDSPLHF. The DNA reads TGTGCCAGCAGTGACAGGCGTGATTCACCCCTCCACTTT.